The clone carrying this TCR beta chain was seen repeatedly, ten times or more. Its matching antigen is unknown. This sample was taken from a study of neurological immune-mediated disorders. Each sequencing run yielded over 170 million TCR-beta sequences from 15-18 subjects. A single record per CDR3 protein comes from TCRdb applying MiXCR to the 5' RACE reads. The sample includes roughly 32,000 distinct CDR3 sequences, around 15% of them seen just once. Germline assignment: CDR1 SQVTM and CDR2 ANQGSEA. The CDR3 is 12 amino acids. V was pared by 5 bases and J by 4 bases, with 11 bases between. Overall study results and limits: Private repertoires in all groups were suggested by the absence of shared CDR3 amino acid sequences among expanded clones across subjects.

The sequencing input was PBMCs. The sequence was obtained from a man between 65 and 85 years old in good health. This chain joins TRBV29-1 and TRBJ2-5; possible D gene TRBD1, 5 bases. The CDR3 sequence: CSVRLGVETQYF. CDR3 sequence (DNA): TGCAGCGTTCGGTTAGGGGTAGAGACCCAGTACTTC.